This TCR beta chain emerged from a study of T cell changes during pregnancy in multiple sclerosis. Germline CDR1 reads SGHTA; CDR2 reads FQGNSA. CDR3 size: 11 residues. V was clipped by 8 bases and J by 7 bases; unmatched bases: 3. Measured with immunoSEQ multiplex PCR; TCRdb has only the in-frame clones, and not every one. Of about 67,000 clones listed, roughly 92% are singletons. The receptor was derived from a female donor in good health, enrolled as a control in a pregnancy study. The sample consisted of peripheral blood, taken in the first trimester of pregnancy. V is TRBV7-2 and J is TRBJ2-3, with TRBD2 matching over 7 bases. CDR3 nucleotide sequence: TGTGCCAGCGGGAGGGCGAATACGCAGTATTTT. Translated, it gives CASGRANTQYF. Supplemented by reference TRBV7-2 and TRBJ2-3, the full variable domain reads GAGVSQSPSNKVTEKGKDVELRCDPISGHTALYWYRQSLGQGLEFLIYFQGNSAPDKSGLPSDRFSAERTGGSVSTLTIQRTQQEDSAVYLCASGRANTQYFGPGTRLTVL.